One sample yielded the 20 T cell receptor beta chains listed below, sequenced in a study of spatial heterogeneity in lung cancer. The time point is: sample taken at primary tumor resection. Each CDR3 protein is one row after TCRdb ran MiXCR on the 5' RACE reads. Of roughly 40,000 distinct CDR3 sequences in the sample, nearly 7% were seen once. Sequencing was performed on PBMCs, taken at surgery. The origin of the receptors is a female donor with early-stage non-small cell lung cancer.

This clonotype was counted ten times or more. V and J are TRBV18 and TRBJ2-1; 8 nucleotides match TRBD1. CDR3 length: 17 amino acids. CDR1 is KGHSH, CDR2 LQKENI, per germline. Trimming cost V 0 bases and J 5 bases; bases outside gene matches: 9. The CDR3 loop is CASSPPGAGGAHNEQFF. In DNA form, the CDR3 reads TGTGCCAGCTCACCACCGGGGGCAGGGGGCGCGCACAATGAGCAGTTCTTC.

In this sample, this clonotype turned up many times. This chain uses TRBV5-6 with TRBJ2-7; 8 nucleotides line up with TRBD1. The germline CDR1 and CDR2 sequences are SGHDT and YYEEEE. CDR3 length: 14 amino acids. V was pared by 2 bases and J by 5 bases, with 6 bases of the junction left unmatched. The CDR3 coding sequence is TGTGCCAGCAGCTTACAGGACAGGGACCACGAGCAGTACTTC. Amino acids: CASSLQDRDHEQYF.

This clonotype was seen repeatedly, ten times or more. The rearrangement joins TRBV29-1 to TRBJ2-3; 8 bases map to TRBD1. The CDR3 runs to 13 residues. V trimming: 8 bases; J trimming: 4 bases; junction bases outside the gene matches: 8. CDR1 is SQVTM and CDR2 is ANQGSEA in the germline V gene. CDR3 loop: CSYDRGFPDTQYF. Here the CDR3 DNA reads TGCAGCTATGACAGGGGATTTCCAGATACGCAGTATTTT.

A few counts support this clonotype. The chain combines TRBV7-9 with TRBJ1-3; D is unclear. Per the germline V gene, CDR1 is SEHNR and CDR2 is FQNEAQ (reference sequence). The CDR3 is made up of 14 amino acids. Trimming stripped 5 bases from V and 1 base from J, with 9 bases between. Here the CDR3 reads CASSPQESGNTIYF. CDR3 DNA: TGTGCCAGCAGCCCGCAGGAGTCTGGAAACACCATATATTTT.

In this sample, this clonotype turned up a few times. This rearrangement joins TRBV6-6 to TRBJ1-1, with D tentatively TRBD1 (6 bases). The length of the CDR3 is 13 residues. Germline V gene lookup returns CDR1 MNHNY and CDR2 SVGAGI (reference sequence). V lost 6 bases and J 1 base, leaving 9 bases between the germline ends. DNA of the CDR3: TGTGCCAGCAGGCCGACAGGGAACACTGAAGCTTTCTTT. As protein: CASRPTGNTEAFF.

This clonotype has ten or more counts. The chain joins TRBV7-9 to TRBJ1-3; D not resolved. CDR1 is SEHNR and CDR2 is FQNEAQ in the germline V gene (reference sequence). The CDR3 runs 17 residues. Deletions cut 4 bases from V and 1 base from J, with 17 bases between. CDR3 sequence (DNA): TGTGCCAGCAGCTCGGCGGCCAGAGGAATTTCTGGAAACACCATATATTTT. Translated, it gives CASSSAARGISGNTIYF.

This clonotype was seen more than once but under ten times. V and J are TRBV28 and TRBJ2-4; tentatively, D is TRBD2 (5 bases). With 4 bases removed from V and 0 bases from J, the gap between germline ends came to 13 bases. Germline lookup yields CDR1 MDHEN and CDR2 SYDVKM. There are 16 residues in the CDR3. CDR3 in DNA: TGTGCCAGCAGTTCTATTTACGGGGTAGCCAAAAACATTCAGTACTTC. It is translated as CASSSIYGVAKNIQYF.

In this sample, this clonotype turned up many times. The chain joins TRBV5-1 to TRBJ2-7; D assignment may be TRBD1 or TRBD2 (5 bases each). CDR3 length: 17 residues. Between the trimmed V and J ends, which lost 4 bases and 0 bases, there was a span of 20 bases. Germline V gene lookup returns CDR1 SGHRS and CDR2 YFSETQ. The DNA of the CDR3 is TGCGCCAGCAGCCCGACTCCTTCGGGACCGAGCTCCTACGAGCAGTACTTC. This translates into CASSPTPSGPSSYEQYF.

A remark on this clonotype: The junction and the germline gene differ at one end; a read error may be behind it. The genes are TRBV18 and TRBJ2-7; D remains unclear. The CDR3 consists of 12 residues. Per the germline V gene, CDR1 is KGHSH and CDR2 is LQKENI. The CDR3 here is CVSSPPNYEQYF. Written as DNA, the CDR3 is TGTGTCAGCTCACCCCCAAACTACGAGCAGTACTTC.

At least ten counts were recorded for this clonotype. The chain employs TRBV27 and TRBJ2-3, with TRBD2 identical over 16 bases. Losses at the gene ends were 6 bases for V and 3 bases for J; bases not matched to a gene: 18. The V gene's germline CDR1 is MNHEY and CDR2 SMNVEV (reference sequence). The CDR3 is made up of 21 amino acids. CDR3 coding DNA: TGTGCCAGCAGGCCTCCCGGGACTAGCGGGGGGGAAGATTCGCGGACAGATACGCAGTATTTT. Translating it yields CASRPPGTSGGEDSRTDTQYF.

This clonotype was counted at least ten times. The chain uses TRBV15 and TRBJ1-5, with TRBD1 identical over 7 bases. The CDR3 consists of 15 residues. The J segment lost 5 bases and the V segment lost 0 bases, leaving 4 bases of the junction unmatched. CDR1 is LNHNV and CDR2 is YYDKDF in the germline V gene (reference sequence). The CDR3 DNA is TGTGCCACCAGCAGAGATTGGCAGGGGGATCAGCCCCAGCATTTT. Translating it yields CATSRDWQGDQPQHF.

A few counts support this clonotype. The CDR3 region is CSATEIGTANIYEQYF. The CDR3 region has the DNA TGCAGCGCAACTGAGATTGGGACAGCCAACATCTACGAGCAGTACTTC. This sequence joins TRBV20-1 and TRBJ2-7; 7 nucleotides line up with TRBD1. The CDR3 runs to 16 residues. Germline V lookup: CDR1 DFQATT, CDR2 SNEGSKA (reference sequence).

At least ten counts were recorded for this clonotype. The CDR3 sequence: CASRRQGFADTQYF. The CDR3 DNA reads as TGTGCCAGCAGGCGACAGGGTTTCGCAGATACGCAGTATTTT. The chain uses TRBV6-6 and TRBJ2-3; the match to TRBD1 covers 7 bases. V was pared by 6 bases and J by 4 bases, with 7 bases of the junction left unmatched. The CDR3 extends over 14 amino acids. Germline V gene data show CDR1 as MNHNY and CDR2 as SVGAGI (reference sequence).

This clonotype has ten or more counts. This rearrangement joins TRBV18 to TRBJ2-5; 11 bases are a match to TRBD2. CDR1 and CDR2 from the germline V gene are KGHSH and LQKENI. The CDR3 loop spans 16 amino acids. Unmatched junction bases numbered 6, after V lost 4 bases and J lost 2 bases. Here the CDR3 reads CASSLGTSGIQETQYF. DNA for the CDR3: TGTGCCAGCTCACTCGGGACTAGCGGTATTCAAGAGACCCAGTACTTC.

V and J are TRBV7-7 and TRBJ1-2; D possibly corresponds to TRBD1 (6 bases). V lost 5 bases and J lost 8, with 15 bases in between. The CDR3 is made up of 13 amino acids. CDR1 SSHAT and CDR2 FNYEAQ come from the germline V gene (reference sequence). Here the CDR3 DNA reads TGTGCCAGCAGCCCAGGGCGGGGGCAGGGCTACACCTTC. This encodes CASSPGRGQGYTF.

In its sample, this clonotype was seen many times. V gene TRBV6-1 combines with J gene TRBJ1-5, with TRBD1 matching 8 bases. CDR1 is MNHNS, CDR2 SASEGT, per germline. CDR3 size: 19 residues. V dropped 0 bases and J dropped 4; count of bases not matched to a gene: 14. The CDR3 reads CASSEARDRTTTSNQPQHF. Here the CDR3 DNA reads TGTGCCAGCAGTGAAGCGCGGGACAGGACGACGACCTCTAATCAGCCCCAGCATTTT.

This clonotype was observed at least ten times. A junction end diverges from the germline sequence, so it may reflect a read error. This chain links TRBV7-7 with TRBJ2-5; TRBD2 aligns across 9 bases. The CDR3 totals 18 residues. The germline gives CDR1 SSHAT, CDR2 FNYEAQ (reference sequence). The CDR3 loop reads CASSNFPIGGGDQETQYF. In DNA, the CDR3 is TGTGCTAGCAGCAATTTCCCCATCGGCGGGGGGGATCAAGAGACCCAGTACTTC.

The chain is built from TRBV23-1 and TRBJ2-4; tentatively, D is TRBD2 (5 bases). TRBV23-1 is reported as an ORF; its role is uncertain. This CDR3 has 16 residues. V was pared by 4 bases and J by 0 bases, with 13 bases between. The CDR3 sequence: CASSLGEPLAKNIQYF. The CDR3 DNA is TGCGCCAGCAGTCTCGGGGAACCCCTAGCCAAAAACATTCAGTACTTC.

This clonotype was seen a handful of times. This rearrangement joins TRBV4-3 to TRBJ2-2; tentatively, D is TRBD1 (5 bases). Germline lookup yields CDR1 LGHNA and CDR2 YSLEER. V was trimmed by 6 bases and J by 4 bases, leaving 18 bases between them. The CDR3 runs 16 residues. CDR3 region: CASSPLQAATTGELFF. CDR3 DNA: TGCGCCAGCAGTCCCCTACAGGCGGCTACCACCGGGGAGCTGTTTTTT.

In the case of this clonotype: Being one base from a much bigger clone, this may be a read error. The rearrangement uses TRBV12-3 or TRBV12-4 and TRBJ2-1; D not certain. The CDR3 consists of 14 residues. Trimming pared 3 bases from V and 5 bases from J, leaving 11 bases between. CDR3 amino acids: CASSLTGGHNEQFF. For the CDR3, the DNA is TGTGCCAGCAGTTTGACCGGTGGCCACAATGAGCAGTTCTTC.